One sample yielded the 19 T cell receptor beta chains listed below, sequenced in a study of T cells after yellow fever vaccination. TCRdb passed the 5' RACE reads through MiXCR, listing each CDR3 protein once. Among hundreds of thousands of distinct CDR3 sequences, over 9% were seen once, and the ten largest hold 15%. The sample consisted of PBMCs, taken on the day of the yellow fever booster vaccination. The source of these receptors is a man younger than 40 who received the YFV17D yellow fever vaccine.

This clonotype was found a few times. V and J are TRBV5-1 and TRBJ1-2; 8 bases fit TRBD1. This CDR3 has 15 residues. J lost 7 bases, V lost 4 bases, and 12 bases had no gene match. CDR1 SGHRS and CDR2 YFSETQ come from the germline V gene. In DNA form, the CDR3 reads TGCGCCAGCAGCCAAGGACAGGGCGGGTCGAGTGGCTACACCTTC. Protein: CASSQGQGGSSGYTF.

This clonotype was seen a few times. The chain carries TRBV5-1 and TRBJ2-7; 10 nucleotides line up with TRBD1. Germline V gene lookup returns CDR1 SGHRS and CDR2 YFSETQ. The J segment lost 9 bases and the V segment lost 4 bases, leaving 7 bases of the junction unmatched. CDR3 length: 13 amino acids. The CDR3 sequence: CASSQGQGLWQYF. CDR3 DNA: TGCGCCAGCAGCCAGGGACAGGGGTTATGGCAGTACTTC. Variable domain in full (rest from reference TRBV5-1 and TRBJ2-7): KAGVTQTPRYLIKTRGQQVTLSCSPISGHRSVSWYQQTPGQGLQFLFEYFSETQRNKGNFPGRFSGRQFSNSRSEMNVSTLELGDSALYLCASSQGQGLWQYFGPGTRLTVT.

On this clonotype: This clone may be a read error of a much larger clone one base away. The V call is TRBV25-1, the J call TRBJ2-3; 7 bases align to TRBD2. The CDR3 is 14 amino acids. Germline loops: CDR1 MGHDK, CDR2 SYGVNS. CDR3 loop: CASSEASGTDTQNF. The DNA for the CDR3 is TGTGCCAGCAGTGAAGCTAGCGGCACAGATACGCAGAATTTT.

The CDR3 region has the DNA TGTGCCAGCAGCTTAGTTGAGCGGCCCTACGAGCAGTACTTC. It yields the protein CASSLVERPYEQYF. V gene TRBV7-9 combines with J gene TRBJ2-7; D may be TRBD2 (5 bases). CDR1 is SEHNR, CDR2 FQNEAQ, per germline (reference sequence). The CDR3 runs to 14 residues. Trimming cost V 1 base and J 2 bases, with 9 bases left between them.

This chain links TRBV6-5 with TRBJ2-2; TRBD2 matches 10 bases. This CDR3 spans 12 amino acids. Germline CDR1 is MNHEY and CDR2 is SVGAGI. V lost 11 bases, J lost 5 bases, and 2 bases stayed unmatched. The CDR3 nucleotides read TGTGCCGTGACTAGCGGGACCGGGGAGCTGTTTTTT. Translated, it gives CAVTSGTGELFF.

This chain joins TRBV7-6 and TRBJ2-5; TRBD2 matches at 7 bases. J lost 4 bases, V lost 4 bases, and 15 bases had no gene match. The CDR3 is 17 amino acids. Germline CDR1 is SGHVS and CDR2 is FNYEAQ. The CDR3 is CASSYGRLASGGETQYF. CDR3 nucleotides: TGTGCCAGCAGCTATGGCCGTCTAGCTTCGGGGGGAGAGACCCAGTACTTC.

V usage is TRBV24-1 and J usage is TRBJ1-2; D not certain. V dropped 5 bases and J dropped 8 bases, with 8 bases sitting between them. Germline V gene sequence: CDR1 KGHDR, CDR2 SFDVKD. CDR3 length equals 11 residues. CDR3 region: CATSGPGGYTF. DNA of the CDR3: TGTGCCACCAGTGGCCCGGGGGGCTACACCTTC.

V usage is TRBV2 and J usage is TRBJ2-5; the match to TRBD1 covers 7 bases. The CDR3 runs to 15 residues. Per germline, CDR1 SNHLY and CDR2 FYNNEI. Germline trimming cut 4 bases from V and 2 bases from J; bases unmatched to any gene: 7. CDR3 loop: CASSGVTGEQETQYF. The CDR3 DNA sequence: TGTGCCAGCAGTGGGGTTACAGGGGAACAAGAGACCCAGTACTTC.

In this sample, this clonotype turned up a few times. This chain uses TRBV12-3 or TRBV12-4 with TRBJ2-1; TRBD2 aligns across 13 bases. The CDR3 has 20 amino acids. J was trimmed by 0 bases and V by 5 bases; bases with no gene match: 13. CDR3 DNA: TGTGCCAGCAGTCCCGGGACTAGCGGGGTTCTGTCCAGCTCCTACAATGAGCAGTTCTTC. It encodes CASSPGTSGVLSSSYNEQFF.

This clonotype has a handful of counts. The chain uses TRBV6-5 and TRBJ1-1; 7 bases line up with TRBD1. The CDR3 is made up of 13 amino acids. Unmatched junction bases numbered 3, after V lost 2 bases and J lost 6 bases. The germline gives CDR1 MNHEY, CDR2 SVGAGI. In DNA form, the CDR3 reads TGTGCCAGCAGTTACACAGGGGACGCTGAAGCTTTCTTT. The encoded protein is CASSYTGDAEAFF.

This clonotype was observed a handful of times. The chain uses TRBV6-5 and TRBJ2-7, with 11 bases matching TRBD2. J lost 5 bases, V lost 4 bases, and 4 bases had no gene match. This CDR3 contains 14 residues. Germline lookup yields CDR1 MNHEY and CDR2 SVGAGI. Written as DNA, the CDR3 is TGTGCCAGCAGTTTAACTAGCGGGAGAAACGAGCAGTACTTC. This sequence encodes CASSLTSGRNEQYF.

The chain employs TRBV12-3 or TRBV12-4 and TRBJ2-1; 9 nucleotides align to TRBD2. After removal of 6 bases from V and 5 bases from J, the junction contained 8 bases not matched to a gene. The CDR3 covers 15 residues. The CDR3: CASSLILAGHNEQFF. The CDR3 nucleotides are TGTGCCAGCAGCCTGATACTAGCGGGCCACAATGAGCAGTTCTTC.

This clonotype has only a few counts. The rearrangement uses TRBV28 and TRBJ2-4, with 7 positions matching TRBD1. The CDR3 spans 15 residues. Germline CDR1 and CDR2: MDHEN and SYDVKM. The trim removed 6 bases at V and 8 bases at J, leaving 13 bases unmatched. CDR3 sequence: CASRPRHRGKDIQYF. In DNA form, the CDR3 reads TGTGCCAGCAGGCCCCGACACAGGGGAAAGGACATTCAGTACTTC.

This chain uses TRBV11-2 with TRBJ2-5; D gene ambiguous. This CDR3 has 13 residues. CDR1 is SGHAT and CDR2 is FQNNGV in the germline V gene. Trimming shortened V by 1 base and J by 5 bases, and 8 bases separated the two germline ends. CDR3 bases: TGTGCCAGCAGCTTAGGTGAGGTGGAGACCCAGTACTTC. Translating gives CASSLGEVETQYF.

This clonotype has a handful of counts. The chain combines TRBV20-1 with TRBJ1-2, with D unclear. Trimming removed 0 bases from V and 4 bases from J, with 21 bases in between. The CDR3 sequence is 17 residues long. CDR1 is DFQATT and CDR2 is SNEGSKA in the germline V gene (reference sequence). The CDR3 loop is CSARDLAERYGSYGYTF. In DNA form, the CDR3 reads TGCAGTGCTAGAGATCTTGCTGAACGTTACGGCAGCTATGGCTACACCTTC.

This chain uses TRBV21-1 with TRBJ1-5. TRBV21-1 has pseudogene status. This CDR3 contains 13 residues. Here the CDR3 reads CASTADLNQPQHF. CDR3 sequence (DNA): TGTGCCAGCACCGCTGACTTGAATCAGCCCCAGCATTTT.

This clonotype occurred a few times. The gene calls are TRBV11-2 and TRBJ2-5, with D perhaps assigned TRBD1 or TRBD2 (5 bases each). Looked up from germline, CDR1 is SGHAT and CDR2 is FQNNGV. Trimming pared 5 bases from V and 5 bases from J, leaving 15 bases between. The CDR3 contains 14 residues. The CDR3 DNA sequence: TGTGCCAGCAGCATCACCCTGGGGGTGGAGACCCAGTACTTC. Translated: CASSITLGVETQYF.

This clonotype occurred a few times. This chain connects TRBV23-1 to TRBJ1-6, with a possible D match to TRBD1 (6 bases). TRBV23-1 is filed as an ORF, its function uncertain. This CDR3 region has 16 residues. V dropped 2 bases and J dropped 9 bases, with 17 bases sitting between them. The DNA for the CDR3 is TGCGCCAGCAGTCAAAAACAGGGCCGAAAAGGTTCACCCCTCCACTTT. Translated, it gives CASSQKQGRKGSPLHF.

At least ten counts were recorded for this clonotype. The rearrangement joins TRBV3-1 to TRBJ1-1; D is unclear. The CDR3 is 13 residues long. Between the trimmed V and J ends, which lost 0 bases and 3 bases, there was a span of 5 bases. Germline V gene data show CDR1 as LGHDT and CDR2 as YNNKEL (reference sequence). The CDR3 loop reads CASSQDLDTEAFF. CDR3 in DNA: TGTGCCAGCAGCCAAGATCTGGACACTGAAGCTTTCTTT.